These 10 T cell receptor beta chains share one sample of origin, sequenced in a study of blood T cell repertoires in COVID-19 (dated by TCRdb to 2020 to 2022). To prepare the library, the immunoSEQ multiplex PCR assay was applied. TCRdb re-hosts the immuneACCESS table, in-frame sequences only. Its copies lack some clones; in the studies checked, an unresolved V gene accounts for under half of them, and the cause for the rest is not known. The sample table contains over 14,000 clones; only one count was recorded for 87% of them. The top ten hold around 5% of the sample. Material: peripheral blood. Receptors originate from a human donor in a cohort sampled during active COVID-19.

This clone appeared a single time. The chain couples TRBV7-8 to TRBJ1-1; D is possibly TRBD1 (5 bases). Per the germline V gene, CDR1 is SGHVS and CDR2 is FQNEAQ. The V end lost 11 bases, the J end lost 5 bases, and 24 bases lay between the germline ends. The CDR3 is 15 amino acids. The CDR3 loop reads CACTVGRGLGTEAFF. The CDR3 DNA reads as TGTGCCTGTACAGTGGGAAGGGGCTTAGGGACTGAAGCTTTCTTT. Based on the CDR3 plus reference TRBV7-8 and TRBJ1-1, the full variable domain is GAGVSQSPRYKVAKRGQDVALRCDPISGHVSLFWYQQALGQGPEFLTYFQNEAQLDKSGLPSDRFFAERPEGSVSTLKIQRTQQEDSAVYLCACTVGRGLGTEAFFGQGTRLTVV.

The CDR3: CASSQDKGTGQKYEQYF. In DNA form, the CDR3 reads TGCGCCAGCAGCCAAGATAAAGGGACAGGGCAAAAGTACGAGCAGTACTTC. The V and J genes are TRBV4-1 and TRBJ2-7; 9 bases fit TRBD1. The junction had 10 bases not matched to a gene; V was cut back by 0 bases and J by 4 bases. This CDR3 region has 17 residues. CDR1 and CDR2 (germline): MGHRA, YSYEKL.

The rearrangement links TRBV7-2 to TRBJ2-1; possibly TRBD2 for D (5 bases). V lost 0 bases and J 8 bases, leaving 17 bases between the germline ends. This CDR3 has 16 residues. CDR1 is SGHTA, CDR2 FQGNSA, per germline. Here the CDR3 reads CASSLALPSKSHEQFF. CDR3 coding DNA: TGTGCCAGCAGCTTAGCGCTGCCTAGCAAGAGCCATGAGCAGTTCTTC.

J is TRBJ2-3 and V is TRBV24-1; 8 nucleotides agree with TRBD2. V gave up 8 bases and J gave up 6 bases; unmatched junction bases: 15. The CDR3 is 16 residues long. Germline V gene sequence: CDR1 KGHDR, CDR2 SFDVKD. This chain's CDR3 is CATTPGSGKAGDTQYF. The CDR3 coding sequence is TGTGCCACCACTCCGGGTAGCGGGAAGGCGGGCGATACGCAGTATTTT.

The rearrangement links TRBV30 to TRBJ1-5; 9 bases are a match to TRBD1. V gave up 1 base and J gave up 1 base; unmatched junction bases: 2. The CDR3 length is 15 residues. Germline assignment: CDR1 GTSNPN and CDR2 SVGIG (reference sequence). The CDR3 sequence: CAWSAGQGSNQPQHF. In DNA form, the CDR3 reads TGTGCCTGGAGTGCCGGACAGGGGAGCAATCAGCCCCAGCATTTT.

J is TRBJ2-1 and V is TRBV19, with 14 positions matching TRBD2. Germline lookup yields CDR1 LNHDA and CDR2 SQIVND (reference sequence). The CDR3 runs to 15 residues. V dropped 2 bases and J dropped 7; count of bases not matched to a gene: 1. CDR3 nucleotides: TGTGCCAGTAGTATATGGACTAGCGGGAGGAATGAGCAGTTCTTC. The encoded protein is CASSIWTSGRNEQFF.

The gene calls are TRBV10-1 and TRBJ2-7; TRBD1 matches at 9 bases. V lost 3 bases and J lost 4; bases outside the gene matches: 7. This CDR3 region has 15 residues. The germline V gene has CDR1 WNHNN and CDR2 SYGVQD (reference sequence). The CDR3 DNA sequence: TGCGCCAGCAGTGAAACACAGGGGGCCGGGTACGAGCAGTACTTC. Translating it yields CASSETQGAGYEQYF.

This chain links TRBV7-2 with TRBJ2-1; 8 nucleotides align to TRBD2. With V trimmed by 5 bases and J by 7 bases, 19 bases remained unmatched. The CDR3 length is 18 residues. In germline, CDR1 is SGHTA, CDR2 FQGNSA. CDR3 loop: CASSRKVAGTVAANEQFF. CDR3 DNA: TGTGCCAGCAGCCGTAAGGTAGCGGGAACGGTTGCGGCGAATGAGCAGTTCTTC.

The chain combines TRBV11-2 with TRBJ2-1; TRBD2 agrees at 13 bases. J gave up 0 bases and V 1 base, and 3 bases lay outside the gene matches. The CDR3 length is 18 residues. CDR1 and CDR2 (germline): SGHAT, FQNNGV. In DNA form, the CDR3 reads TGTGCCAGCAGCTTAGCTAGGACTAGCGGGAGCTCCTACAATGAGCAGTTCTTC. As protein: CASSLARTSGSSYNEQFF.

The V call is TRBV5-1, the J call TRBJ1-6; the D is unclear. The germline gives CDR1 SGHRS, CDR2 YFSETQ. Trimming removed 0 bases from V and 5 bases from J, with 9 bases in between. The CDR3 covers 15 residues. The CDR3 sequence: CASSLDGEHNSPLHF. DNA for the CDR3: TGCGCCAGCAGCTTGGACGGTGAGCATAATTCACCCCTCCACTTT. The full variable domain, rest sourced from reference TRBV5-1 and TRBJ1-6, is KAGVTQTPRYLIKTRGQQVTLSCSPISGHRSVSWYQQTPGQGLQFLFEYFSETQRNKGNFPGRFSGRQFSNSRSEMNVSTLELGDSALYLCASSLDGEHNSPLHFGNGTRLTVT.